Following are 27 T cell receptor beta chains from one sample sequenced in a study of blood T cell dynamics during melanoma immunotherapy. Measured with immunoSEQ multiplex PCR; TCRdb has only the in-frame clones, and not every one. The data contain 15,000 to 20,000 clones, about 89% of them singletons. Time point indicated: pre-treatment baseline. The starting material was blood, obtained from a patient treated with checkpoint blockade. These TCRs come from a human donor with melanoma.

Turning to this clone: One junction end does not reproduce the germline sequence, and a read error may be involved. The chain joins TRBV4-3 to TRBJ2-5, with D perhaps given as TRBD1 or TRBD2 (5 bases each). Germline values: CDR1 LGHNA, CDR2 YSLEER. The CDR3 runs to 14 residues. The DNA of the CDR3 is TGCGCCAGCAGCCAAGGGCAGACCGAGGGGCCGGGACACTTC. As protein: CASSQGQTEGPGHF.

This rearrangement joins TRBV5-8 to TRBJ2-4; D uncertain. The CDR3 extends over 15 amino acids. Germline assignment: CDR1 SGHTS and CDR2 YDEGEE. Trimming took 3 bases from V and 4 from J, leaving 14 bases between them. The CDR3 sequence: CASSSRVRLKNIQYF. As DNA, the CDR3 is TGTGCCAGCAGCTCTCGGGTTAGATTGAAAAACATTCAGTACTTC.

The genes are TRBV7-9 and TRBJ2-2, with no clear D. The CDR3 has 13 amino acids. CDR1 and CDR2 from the germline V gene are SEHNR and FQNEAQ (reference sequence). V lost 3 bases to trimming and J lost 1 base, with 3 bases between them. CDR3 region: CASSLGNTGELFF. The CDR3 region has the DNA TGTGCCAGCAGCTTGGGGAACACCGGGGAGCTGTTTTTT.

J is TRBJ1-4 and V is TRBV4-1; no clear D gene. The CDR3 consists of 15 residues. Germline V lookup: CDR1 MGHRA, CDR2 YSYEKL. Trimming took off 0 bases at V and 7 bases at J, with 12 bases between the two ends. CDR3 amino acids: CASSQDRAPSEKLFF. CDR3 coding DNA: TGCGCCAGCAGCCAAGACCGGGCCCCGAGTGAAAAACTGTTTTTT.

The chain links TRBV6-5 to TRBJ2-7, with 13 bases lining up with TRBD2. J was trimmed by 2 bases and V by 5 bases; bases with no gene match: 3. Germline CDR1 is MNHEY and CDR2 is SVGAGI. The CDR3 runs 15 residues. CDR3 DNA: TGTGCCAGCAGTCGAGGGACTAGCGGGACCTACGAGCAGTACTTC. The encoded protein is CASSRGTSGTYEQYF.

The rearrangement uses TRBV30 and TRBJ2-5; a possible D gene is TRBD1 (6 bases). The germline gives CDR1 GTSNPN, CDR2 SVGIG (reference sequence). This CDR3 comprises 14 residues. V gave up 2 bases and J gave up 1 base, with 11 bases separating them. In nucleotides, the CDR3 is TGTGCCTGGAGTACAAGACAGGTCCAAGAGACCCAGTACTTC. As protein: CAWSTRQVQETQYF. Variable domain in full (rest from reference TRBV30 and TRBJ2-5): SQTIHQWPATLVQPVGSPLSLECTVEGTSNPNLYWYRQAAGRGLQLLFYSVGIGQISSEVPQNLSASRPQDRQFILSSKKLLLSDSGFYLCAWSTRQVQETQYFGPGTRLLVL.

V usage is TRBV29-1 and J usage is TRBJ1-2; D call uncertain. The V gene's germline CDR1 is SQVTM and CDR2 ANQGSEA. The length of the CDR3 is 12 residues. The V and J ends lost 7 bases and 1 base respectively, with 10 bases between them. CDR3 coding DNA: TGCAGCGGGGGAGAGGGTAACTATGGCTACACCTTC. Translation: CSGGEGNYGYTF.

The V call is TRBV19, the J call TRBJ1-5; 9 nucleotides line up with TRBD1. The CDR3 extends over 17 amino acids. V lost 4 bases and J lost 0; bases outside the gene matches: 7. The germline CDR1 and CDR2 sequences are LNHDA and SQIVND (reference sequence). CDR3 bases: TGTGCCAGTAGTACCAGACAGGGGGGAAATAGCAATCAGCCCCAGCATTTT. It codes for CASSTRQGGNSNQPQHF.

The chain combines TRBV5-1 with TRBJ2-5; 7 nucleotides align to TRBD2. Losses at the gene ends were 3 bases for V and 5 bases for J; bases not matched to a gene: 10. Germline assignment: CDR1 SGHRS and CDR2 YFSETQ. This CDR3 contains 15 residues. The CDR3 spells CASSSREPALETQYF. The DNA of the CDR3 is TGCGCCAGCAGCTCGCGGGAGCCTGCGTTGGAGACCCAGTACTTC. Supplemented by reference TRBV5-1 and TRBJ2-5, the full variable domain reads KAGVTQTPRYLIKTRGQQVTLSCSPISGHRSVSWYQQTPGQGLQFLFEYFSETQRNKGNFPGRFSGRQFSNSRSEMNVSTLELGDSALYLCASSSREPALETQYFGPGTRLLVL.

V and J are TRBV4-1 and TRBJ2-7; D unresolved. Germline V CDR1 and CDR2: MGHRA, YSYEKL. V lost 0 bases and J 2 bases, leaving 5 bases between the germline ends. The CDR3 contains 13 residues. DNA of the CDR3: TGCGCCAGCAGCCAAGAGGAGACCTACGAGCAGTACTTC. As protein: CASSQEETYEQYF.

The chain employs TRBV7-9 and TRBJ2-5, with 7 bases that match TRBD1. Germline V gives CDR1 SEHNR, CDR2 FQNEAQ (reference sequence). This CDR3 is 12 amino acids long. Trimming removed 7 bases from V and 5 bases from J; junction bases left unmatched: 4. Here the CDR3 DNA reads TGTGCCAGCACCACAGGGGCGGAGACCCAGTACTTC. Its protein is CASTTGAETQYF.

The chain employs TRBV19 and TRBJ2-5; TRBD2 is a possible D gene (5 bases). CDR1 is LNHDA, CDR2 SQIVND, per germline (reference sequence). The CDR3 contains 14 residues. V was pared by 4 bases and J by 2 bases, with 11 bases between. The DNA of the CDR3 is TGTGCCAGTAGTAGCCTGGACTTTCAAGAGACCCAGTACTTC. This codes for CASSSLDFQETQYF.

CDR3 residues: CASSFLQQGAGTEAFF. The CDR3 nucleotides are TGCGCCAGCAGCTTCCTCCAACAGGGGGCAGGCACTGAAGCTTTCTTT. V usage is TRBV5-1 and J usage is TRBJ1-1; 9 bases agree with TRBD1. The CDR3 has 16 amino acids. The germline gives CDR1 SGHRS, CDR2 YFSETQ. V lost 2 bases and J lost 4; bases outside the gene matches: 9. The full variable domain, completed using reference TRBV5-1 and TRBJ1-1, is KAGVTQTPRYLIKTRGQQVTLSCSPISGHRSVSWYQQTPGQGLQFLFEYFSETQRNKGNFPGRFSGRQFSNSRSEMNVSTLELGDSALYLCASSFLQQGAGTEAFFGQGTRLTVV.

This clone showed up just once. The CDR3 sequence: CASRPGQGKQFF. The CDR3 region has the DNA TGTGCCAGCAGACCGGGACAGGGTAAGCAGTTCTTC. The chain couples TRBV2 to TRBJ2-1; 9 bases line up with TRBD1. CDR1 SNHLY and CDR2 FYNNEI come from the germline V gene. The CDR3 loop spans 12 amino acids. V was clipped by 6 bases and J by 11 bases; unmatched bases: 5. The variable domain in full, with the rest retrieved from reference TRBV2 and TRBJ2-1, is EPEVTQTPSHQVTQMGQEVILRCVPISNHLYFYWYRQILGQKVEFLVSFYNNEISEKSEIFDDQFSVERPDGSNFTLKIRSTKLEDSAMYFCASRPGQGKQFFGPGTRLTVL.

This sequence joins TRBV5-5 and TRBJ1-2; a weak D match, TRBD1 (5 bases). The germline CDR1 and CDR2 sequences are SGHKS and YYEKEE (reference sequence). V lost 4 bases, J lost 6 bases, and 7 bases lay in between. The CDR3 sequence is 11 residues long. The CDR3 loop reads CASSRDDGYTF. In DNA form, the CDR3 reads TGTGCCAGCAGCCGGGACGATGGCTACACCTTC.

This clone was observed a few times. V usage is TRBV28 and J usage is TRBJ2-7; 10 positions match TRBD1. Germline values: CDR1 MDHEN, CDR2 SYDVKM. Germline trimming cut 3 bases from V and 3 bases from J; bases unmatched to any gene: 8. The length of the CDR3 is 16 residues. The CDR3 here is CASSFALGTGDYEQYF. In nucleotides, the CDR3 is TGTGCCAGCAGTTTTGCGCTCGGGACAGGGGACTACGAGCAGTACTTC.

The chain couples TRBV6-1 to TRBJ1-4; D is perhaps TRBD1 (5 bases). Trimming shortened V by 4 bases and J by 3 bases, and 15 bases separated the two germline ends. Germline V gives CDR1 MNHNS, CDR2 SASEGT. This CDR3 has 16 amino acids. The CDR3 here is CASSGRPGNSNEKLFF. The CDR3 nucleotides are TGTGCCAGCAGTGGAAGGCCAGGGAACTCTAATGAAAAACTGTTTTTT.

This chain connects TRBV4-1 to TRBJ1-6, with D tentatively TRBD1 (6 bases). This CDR3 comprises 16 residues. CDR1 is MGHRA and CDR2 is YSYEKL in the germline V gene. V shed 0 bases and J shed 6 bases, with 12 bases lying between them. The CDR3 here is CASSQDLGAVNSPLHF. The CDR3 DNA reads TGCGCCAGCAGCCAAGACCTGGGGGCTGTTAATTCACCCCTCCACTTT.

This clone was counted once. This sequence joins TRBV28 and TRBJ1-2, with D unresolved. The V end lost 6 bases, the J end lost 5 bases, and 10 bases lay between the germline ends. Germline V gene data show CDR1 as MDHEN and CDR2 as SYDVKM. This CDR3 spans 12 amino acids. The CDR3 loop reads CASSPTVYGYTF. The CDR3, as DNA: TGTGCCAGCAGCCCCACCGTATATGGCTACACCTTC.

This clone showed up just once. V usage is TRBV10-3 and J usage is TRBJ2-3; D ambiguous. Germline CDR1 is ENHRY and CDR2 is SYGVKD. This CDR3 has 15 amino acids. V was trimmed by 4 bases and J by 0 bases, leaving 11 bases between them. The CDR3 sequence is CAISAGGASTDTQYF. CDR3 in DNA: TGTGCCATCAGTGCGGGCGGCGCAAGCACAGATACGCAGTATTTT.

Details on this clone: Other DNA sequences of this sample code for an identical CDR3. The rearrangement uses TRBV27 and TRBJ2-3; D ambiguous. The germline V gene encodes CDR1 MNHEY and CDR2 SMNVEV (reference sequence). V gave up 0 bases and J gave up 4 bases, with 5 bases separating them. The CDR3 loop spans 13 amino acids. CDR3 nucleotides: TGTGCCAGCAGTTTATCCCGCCCAGATACGCAGTATTTT. As protein: CASSLSRPDTQYF.

The rearrangement uses TRBV21-1 and TRBJ1-2. TRBV21-1 is listed as a pseudogene. The CDR3 length is 14 residues. The chain's CDR3 is CASSHRGGPYGYTF. CDR3 coding DNA: TGTGCCAGCAGCCACAGGGGAGGGCCTTATGGCTACACCTTC.

This CDR3 is CASGEAGGPSYEQYF. CDR3 coding DNA: TGTGCCAGCGGCGAAGCGGGAGGGCCCTCCTACGAGCAGTACTTC. The gene calls are TRBV5-6 and TRBJ2-7, with 10 bases fitting TRBD2. CDR3 length: 15 amino acids. Germline V gene lookup returns CDR1 SGHDT and CDR2 YYEEEE. V lost 7 bases to trimming and J lost 0 bases; unmatched junction nucleotides: 7.

The count of this clone is one. The V and J genes are TRBV7-2 and TRBJ2-5; 8 bases fit TRBD1. V shed 4 bases and J 5 bases; nucleotides not matched to a gene: 15. The CDR3 spans 17 residues. Germline V lookup: CDR1 SGHTA, CDR2 FQGNSA. In DNA, the CDR3 is TGTGCCAGCAGCTCAAACCGGGACAGGCGAGGCTTGGAGACCCAGTACTTC. This sequence encodes CASSSNRDRRGLETQYF.

The chain links TRBV28 to TRBJ1-2; possible D gene TRBD1, 5 bases. The CDR3 is 13 amino acids. The germline CDR1 and CDR2 sequences are MDHEN and SYDVKM. The germline V and J ends were trimmed by 7 bases and 7 bases, with 16 bases remaining between them. Written as DNA, the CDR3 is TGTGCCAGCACCCACAGGTTTTCTAGTGGCTACACCTTC. Translation: CASTHRFSSGYTF.

This chain joins TRBV4-1 and TRBJ1-2; TRBD1 might be the D (5 bases). The CDR3 extends over 18 amino acids. The germline V gene has CDR1 MGHRA and CDR2 YSYEKL. The V end lost 5 bases, the J end lost 8 bases, and 30 bases lay between the germline ends. The CDR3: CASSWGPHTGPSTEGYTF. CDR3 coding DNA: TGCGCCAGCAGCTGGGGACCCCACACCGGCCCCTCCACGGAAGGCTACACCTTC.

This sequence joins TRBV5-1 and TRBJ1-5, with D possibly being TRBD1 (6 bases). CDR1 is SGHRS, CDR2 YFSETQ, per germline. Trimming took off 4 bases at V and 15 bases at J, with 20 bases between the two ends. The CDR3 has 13 amino acids. This chain's CDR3 is CASSPIVGGLWHF. The CDR3 DNA sequence: TGCGCCAGCAGCCCCATCGTTGGGGGCCTGTGGCATTTT. The full variable domain, with the rest looked up from reference TRBV5-1 and TRBJ1-5, is KAGVTQTPRYLIKTRGQQVTLSCSPISGHRSVSWYQQTPGQGLQFLFEYFSETQRNKGNFPGRFSGRQFSNSRSEMNVSTLELGDSALYLCASSPIVGGLWHFGDGTRLSIL.